Sequencing of this T cell receptor (beta chain) was carried out in a study of shared clonotypes between healthy human individuals. This clone was counted between two and nine times. Its antigen is undetermined. With 7 bases removed from V and 3 bases from J, the gap between germline ends came to 6 bases. CDR1 and CDR2 from the germline V gene are SQVTM and ANQGSEA. CDR3 size: 10 residues. Only in-frame clones appear in the TCRdb table, and some are missing; sequencing was by immunoSEQ multiplex PCR. There are 2 million to 2.5 million clones in the sample; roughly 92% occur only once, and around 0.4% lies in the top ten. Overall study findings and caveats: Generally, naive subsets (rather than memory subsets) showed larger estimated richness. Against clonotypes common to all four donors, non-shared ones had lower generation probabilities.

J is TRBJ1-2 and V is TRBV29-1; no clear D gene. Specimen: naive CD4+ T cells from PBMCs. The subset was: CD45RA+ positively selected. This TCR was recovered from a man aged 18 to 29 in good health. Some clones in this sample may be carry-over from other donors' samples. In nucleotides, the CDR3 is TGCAGCGCCTCAGACTATGGCTACACCTTC. Protein: CSASDYGYTF.